The 9 T cell receptor beta chains reported below all come from one sample, sequenced in a study of OX40 agonist ivuxolimab in advanced cancers. Here immunoSEQ multiplex PCR was the method, and the copy in TCRdb shows in-frame clones only, minus some. The sample carries fewer than 25,000 clones, approximately 85% recorded once. Sequencing was performed on CD4+ or CD8+ T cells sorted from blood, taken in a trial of the OX40 agonist ivuxolimab. All receptors come from an adult with an advanced solid tumor such as melanoma, head and neck, liver or kidney cancer.

The gene calls are TRBV19 and TRBJ2-7; 8 bases agree with TRBD2. V lost 2 bases, J lost 4 bases, and 1 base stayed unmatched. The CDR3 consists of 13 residues. In germline, CDR1 is LNHDA, CDR2 SQIVND (reference sequence). In DNA form, the CDR3 reads TGTGCCAGTAGTATAACGGGGGGGTACGAGCAGTACTTC. Its translation: CASSITGGYEQYF.

The gene calls are TRBV19 and TRBJ1-1; D gene unclear. Germline V gene data show CDR1 as LNHDA and CDR2 as SQIVND (reference sequence). The V end lost 3 bases, the J end lost 8 bases, and 16 bases lay between the germline ends. This CDR3 has 14 amino acids. CDR3 amino acids: CASSIPRIGREAFF. The CDR3 coding sequence is TGTGCCAGTAGTATTCCCCGAATCGGGAGAGAAGCTTTCTTT.

The V and J genes are TRBV5-6 and TRBJ2-7; the D gene is possibly TRBD1 (6 bases). V was trimmed by 1 base and J by 4 bases, leaving 15 bases between them. The CDR3 covers 15 residues. CDR1 and CDR2 (germline): SGHDT, YYEEEE. CDR3 residues: CASSLWVGHPYEQYF. Written as DNA, the CDR3 is TGTGCCAGCAGCTTGTGGGTGGGACACCCATACGAGCAGTACTTC.

CDR3 amino acids: CASSSGTGYAYEQYF. In DNA, the CDR3 is TGTGCCAGTAGTTCGGGGACAGGTTACGCCTACGAGCAGTACTTC. The J gene is TRBJ2-7, the V gene TRBV19; 8 bases are shared with TRBD1. The V gene's germline CDR1 is LNHDA and CDR2 SQIVND (reference sequence). J was trimmed by 2 bases and V by 5 bases; bases with no gene match: 8. This CDR3 spans 15 amino acids.

This chain uses TRBV29-1 with TRBJ2-1; D is uncertain. Germline lookup yields CDR1 SQVTM and CDR2 ANQGSEA. There are 12 residues in the CDR3. The V end was cut by 4 bases, the J end by 8 bases, with 12 bases between. DNA of the CDR3: TGCAGCGTTGTGGATGGTTTAGATGAGCAGTTCTTC. Protein: CSVVDGLDEQFF.

The J gene is TRBJ1-3, the V gene TRBV5-6; no firm D call. The CDR3 covers 14 residues. Germline values: CDR1 SGHDT, CDR2 YYEEEE. Trimming stripped 0 bases from V and 9 bases from J, with 13 bases between. The CDR3 DNA follows: TGTGCCAGCAGCTTGGGTTCGCTTCTTAGCACCATATATTTT. Translating it yields CASSLGSLLSTIYF.

The chain joins TRBV15 to TRBJ1-4, with D perhaps matching TRBD1 (5 bases). CDR1 and CDR2 (germline): LNHNV, YYDKDF (reference sequence). V gave up 1 base and J gave up 4 bases, with 13 bases separating them. The CDR3 contains 16 residues. The CDR3 spells CATSRGPGLSNEKLFF. The CDR3 DNA reads TGTGCCACCAGCAGAGGACCGGGACTGAGTAATGAAAAACTGTTTTTT.

The chain recombines TRBV7-3 with TRBJ1-1, with 9 bases identical to TRBD1. Germline CDR1 reads SGHTA; CDR2 reads FQGTGA. CDR3 length: 14 residues. V lost 3 bases, J lost 4 bases, and 3 bases stayed unmatched. The CDR3 here is CASSFGTGPTEAFF. The CDR3 nucleotides read TGTGCCAGCAGCTTCGGGACAGGGCCCACTGAAGCTTTCTTT.

This chain uses TRBV28 with TRBJ2-5, with 9 bases lining up with TRBD1. The J segment lost 5 bases and the V segment lost 5 bases, leaving 9 bases of the junction unmatched. Germline assignment: CDR1 MDHEN and CDR2 SYDVKM. CDR3 length: 15 residues. The CDR3 bases are TGTGCCAGCAGTCCTCGGGACAGGGACGTCGAGACCCAGTACTTC. It encodes CASSPRDRDVETQYF.